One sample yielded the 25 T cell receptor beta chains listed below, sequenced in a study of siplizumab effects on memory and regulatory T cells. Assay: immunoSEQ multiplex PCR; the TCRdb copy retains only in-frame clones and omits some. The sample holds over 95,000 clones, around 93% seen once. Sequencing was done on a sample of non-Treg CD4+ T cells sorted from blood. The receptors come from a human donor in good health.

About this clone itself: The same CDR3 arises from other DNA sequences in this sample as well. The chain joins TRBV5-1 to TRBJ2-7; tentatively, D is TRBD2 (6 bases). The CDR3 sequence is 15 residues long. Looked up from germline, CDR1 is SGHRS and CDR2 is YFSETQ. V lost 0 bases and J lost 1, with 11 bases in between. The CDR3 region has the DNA TGCGCCAGCAGCTTGGCCGCGGGGTCGTCCTACGAGCAGTACTTC. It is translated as CASSLAAGSSYEQYF.

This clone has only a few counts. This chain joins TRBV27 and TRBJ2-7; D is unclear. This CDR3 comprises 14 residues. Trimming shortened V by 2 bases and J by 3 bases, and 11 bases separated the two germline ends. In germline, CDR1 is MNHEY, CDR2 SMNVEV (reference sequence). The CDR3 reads CASSLGTTLYEQYF. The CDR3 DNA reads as TGTGCCAGCAGTTTAGGAACCACCCTCTACGAGCAGTACTTC.

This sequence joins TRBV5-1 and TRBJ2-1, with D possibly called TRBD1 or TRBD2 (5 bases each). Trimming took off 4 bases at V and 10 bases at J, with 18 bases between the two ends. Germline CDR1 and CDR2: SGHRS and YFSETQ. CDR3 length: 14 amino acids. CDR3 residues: CASSPRTLPGEQFF. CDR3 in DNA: TGCGCCAGCAGCCCTAGGACTTTACCAGGGGAGCAGTTCTTC.

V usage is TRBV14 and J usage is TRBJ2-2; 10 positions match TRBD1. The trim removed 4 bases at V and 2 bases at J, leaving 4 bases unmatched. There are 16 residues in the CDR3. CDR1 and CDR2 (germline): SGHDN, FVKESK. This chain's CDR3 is CASSLGQGVNTGELFF. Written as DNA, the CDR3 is TGTGCCAGCAGCCTCGGACAGGGGGTAAACACCGGGGAGCTGTTTTTT.

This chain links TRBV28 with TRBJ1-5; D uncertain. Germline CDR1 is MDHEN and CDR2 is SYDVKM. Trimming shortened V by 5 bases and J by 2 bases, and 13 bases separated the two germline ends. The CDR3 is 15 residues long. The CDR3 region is CASSVEVTGNQPQHF. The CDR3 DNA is TGTGCCAGCAGTGTGGAGGTAACGGGCAATCAGCCCCAGCATTTT. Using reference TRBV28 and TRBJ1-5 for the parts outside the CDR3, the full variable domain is DVKVTQSSRYLVKRTGEKVFLECVQDMDHENMFWYRQDPGLGLRLIYFSYDVKMKEKGDIPEGYSVSREKKERFSLILESASTNQTSMYLCASSVEVTGNQPQHFGDGTRLSIL.

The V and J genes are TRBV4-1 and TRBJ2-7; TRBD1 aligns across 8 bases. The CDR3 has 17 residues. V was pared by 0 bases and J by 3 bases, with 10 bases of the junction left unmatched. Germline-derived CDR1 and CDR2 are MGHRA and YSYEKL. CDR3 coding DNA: TGCGCCAGCAGCCAAGATCGATCCAGGACAGGGAACTACGAGCAGTACTTC. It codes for CASSQDRSRTGNYEQYF.

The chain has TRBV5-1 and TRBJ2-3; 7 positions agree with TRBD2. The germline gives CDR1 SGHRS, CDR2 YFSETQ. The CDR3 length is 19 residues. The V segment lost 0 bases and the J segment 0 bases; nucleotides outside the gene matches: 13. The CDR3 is CASSLGLAWRVNSTDTQYF. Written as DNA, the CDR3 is TGCGCCAGCAGCTTGGGACTAGCCTGGAGGGTTAATAGCACAGATACGCAGTATTTT.

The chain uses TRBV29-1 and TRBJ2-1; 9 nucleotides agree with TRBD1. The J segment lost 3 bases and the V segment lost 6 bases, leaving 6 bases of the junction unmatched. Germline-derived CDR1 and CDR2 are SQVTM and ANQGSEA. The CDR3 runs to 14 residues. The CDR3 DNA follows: TGCAGCGTAACTCCGGGACAGGGCTACAATGAGCAGTTCTTC. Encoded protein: CSVTPGQGYNEQFF.

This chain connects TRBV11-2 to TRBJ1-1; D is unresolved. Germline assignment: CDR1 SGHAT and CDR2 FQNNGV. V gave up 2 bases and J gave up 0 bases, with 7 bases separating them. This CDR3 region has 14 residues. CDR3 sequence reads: CASSLSGLNTEAFF. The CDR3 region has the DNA TGTGCCAGCAGCTTAAGTGGGTTGAACACTGAAGCTTTCTTT.

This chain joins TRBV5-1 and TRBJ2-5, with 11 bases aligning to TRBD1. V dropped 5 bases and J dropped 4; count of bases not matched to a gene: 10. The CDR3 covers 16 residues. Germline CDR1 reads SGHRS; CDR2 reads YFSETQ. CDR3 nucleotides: TGCGCCAGCAGTCCCCGGTGGGACAGGGGGGCAGAGACCCAGTACTTC. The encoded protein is CASSPRWDRGAETQYF.

The DNA for the CDR3 is TGTGCCTGGGGTCTAGCGACGTACGAGCAGTACTTC. It translates to CAWGLATYEQYF. The chain links TRBV30 to TRBJ2-7; D perhaps matches TRBD2 (6 bases). The CDR3 loop spans 12 amino acids. V dropped 5 bases and J dropped 4 bases, with 12 bases sitting between them. From germline, CDR1 is GTSNPN and CDR2 SVGIG (reference sequence).

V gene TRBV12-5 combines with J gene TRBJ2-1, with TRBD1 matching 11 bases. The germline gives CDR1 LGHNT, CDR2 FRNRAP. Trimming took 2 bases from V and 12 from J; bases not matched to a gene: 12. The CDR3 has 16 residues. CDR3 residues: CASGLMRTGGGGGQFF. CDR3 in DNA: TGTGCTAGTGGTTTGATGCGGACAGGGGGCGGAGGCGGGCAGTTCTTC.

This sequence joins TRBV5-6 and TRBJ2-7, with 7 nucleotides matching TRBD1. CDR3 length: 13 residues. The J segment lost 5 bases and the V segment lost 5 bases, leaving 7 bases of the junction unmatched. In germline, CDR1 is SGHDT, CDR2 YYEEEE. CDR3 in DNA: TGTGCCAGCAGGAGACAGGGCGGCCACGAGCAGTACTTC. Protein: CASRRQGGHEQYF.

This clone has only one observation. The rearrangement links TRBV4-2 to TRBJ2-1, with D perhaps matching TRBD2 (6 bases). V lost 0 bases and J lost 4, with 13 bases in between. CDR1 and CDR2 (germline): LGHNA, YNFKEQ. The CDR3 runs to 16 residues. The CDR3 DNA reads TGTGCCAGCAGCCAAGATGGCAGCGGGTCGTACAATGAGCAGTTCTTC. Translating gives CASSQDGSGSYNEQFF.

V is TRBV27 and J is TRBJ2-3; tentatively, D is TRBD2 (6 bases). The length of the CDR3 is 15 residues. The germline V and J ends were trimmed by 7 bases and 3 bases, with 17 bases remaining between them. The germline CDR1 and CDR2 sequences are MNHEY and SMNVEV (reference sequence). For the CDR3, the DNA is TGTGCCAGCAACCCACACGGCGGGGAGACAGATACGCAGTATTTT. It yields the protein CASNPHGGETDTQYF.

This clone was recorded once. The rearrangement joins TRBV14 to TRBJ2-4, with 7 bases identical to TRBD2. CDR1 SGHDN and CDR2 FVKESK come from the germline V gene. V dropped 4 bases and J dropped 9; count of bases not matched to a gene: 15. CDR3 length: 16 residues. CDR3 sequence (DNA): TGTGCCAGCAGCCCAACTAGCGCCTCCCAAAATGGCATTCAGTACTTC. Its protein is CASSPTSASQNGIQYF. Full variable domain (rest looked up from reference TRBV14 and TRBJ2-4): EAGVTQFPSHSVIEKGQTVTLRCDPISGHDNLYWYRRVMGKEIKFLLHFVKESKQDESGMPNNRFLAERTGGTYSTLKVQPAELEDSGVYFCASSPTSASQNGIQYFGAGTRLSVL.

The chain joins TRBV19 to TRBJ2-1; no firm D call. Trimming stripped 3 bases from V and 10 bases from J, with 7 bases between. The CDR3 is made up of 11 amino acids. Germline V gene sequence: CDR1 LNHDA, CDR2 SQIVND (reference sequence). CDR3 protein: CASSINMEQFF. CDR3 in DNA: TGTGCCAGTAGTATCAATATGGAGCAGTTCTTC.

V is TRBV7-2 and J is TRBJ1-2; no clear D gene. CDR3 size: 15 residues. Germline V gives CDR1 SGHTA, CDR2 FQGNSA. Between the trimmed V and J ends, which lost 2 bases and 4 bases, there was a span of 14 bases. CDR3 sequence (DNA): TGTGCCAGCAGCTTAATAGCTGGGCAGCCCTATGGCTACACCTTC. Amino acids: CASSLIAGQPYGYTF.

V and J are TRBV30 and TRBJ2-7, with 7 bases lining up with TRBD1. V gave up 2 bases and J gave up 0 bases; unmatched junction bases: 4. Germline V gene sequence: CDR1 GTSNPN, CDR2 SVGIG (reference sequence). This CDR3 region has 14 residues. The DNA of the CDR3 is TGTGCCTGGAGTCGTGGGGACAGCTCCTACGAGCAGTACTTC. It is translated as CAWSRGDSSYEQYF.

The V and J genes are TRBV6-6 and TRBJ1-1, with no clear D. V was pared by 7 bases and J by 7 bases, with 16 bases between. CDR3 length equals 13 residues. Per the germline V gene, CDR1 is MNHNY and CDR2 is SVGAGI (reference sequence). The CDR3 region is CASKNGVGSEAFF. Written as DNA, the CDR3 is TGTGCCAGCAAGAACGGAGTAGGGAGTGAAGCTTTCTTT.

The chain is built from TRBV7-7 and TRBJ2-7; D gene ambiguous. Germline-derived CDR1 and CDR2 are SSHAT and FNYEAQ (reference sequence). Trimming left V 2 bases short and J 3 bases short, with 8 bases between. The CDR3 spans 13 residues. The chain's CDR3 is CASSLKVNYEQYF. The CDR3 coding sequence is TGTGCCAGCAGCTTAAAAGTTAACTACGAGCAGTACTTC.

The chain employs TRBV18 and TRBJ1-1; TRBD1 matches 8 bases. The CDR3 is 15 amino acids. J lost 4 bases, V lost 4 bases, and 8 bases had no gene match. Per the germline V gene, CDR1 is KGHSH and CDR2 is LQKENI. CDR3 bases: TGTGCCAGCTCACTGGGACAGGTTCGGGGCACTGAAGCTTTCTTT. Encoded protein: CASSLGQVRGTEAFF.

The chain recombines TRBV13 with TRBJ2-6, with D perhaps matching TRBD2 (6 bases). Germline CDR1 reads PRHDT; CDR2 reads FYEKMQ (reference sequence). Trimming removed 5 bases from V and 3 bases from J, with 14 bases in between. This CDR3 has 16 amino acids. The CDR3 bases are TGTGCCAGCAGCCAGTCCCGGAGGGGTGGGGCCAACGTCCTGACTTTC. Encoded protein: CASSQSRRGGANVLTF.

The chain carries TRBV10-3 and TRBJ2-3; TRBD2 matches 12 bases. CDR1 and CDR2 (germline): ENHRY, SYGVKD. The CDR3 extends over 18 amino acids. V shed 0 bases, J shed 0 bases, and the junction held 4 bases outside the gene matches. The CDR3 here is CAISESGLAGGSTDTQYF. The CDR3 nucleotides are TGTGCCATCAGTGAGTCGGGGCTAGCGGGGGGGAGCACAGATACGCAGTATTTT.

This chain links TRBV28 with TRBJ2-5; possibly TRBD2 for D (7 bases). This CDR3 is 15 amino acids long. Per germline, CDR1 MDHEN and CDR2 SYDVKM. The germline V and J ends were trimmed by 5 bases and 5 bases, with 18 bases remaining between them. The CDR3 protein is CASSGAGAGGETQYF. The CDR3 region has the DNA TGTGCCAGCAGTGGCGCGGGGGCCGGGGGTGAGACCCAGTACTTC. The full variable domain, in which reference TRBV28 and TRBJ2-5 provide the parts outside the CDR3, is DVKVTQSSRYLVKRTGEKVFLECVQDMDHENMFWYRQDPGLGLRLIYFSYDVKMKEKGDIPEGYSVSREKKERFSLILESASTNQTSMYLCASSGAGAGGETQYFGPGTRLLVL.